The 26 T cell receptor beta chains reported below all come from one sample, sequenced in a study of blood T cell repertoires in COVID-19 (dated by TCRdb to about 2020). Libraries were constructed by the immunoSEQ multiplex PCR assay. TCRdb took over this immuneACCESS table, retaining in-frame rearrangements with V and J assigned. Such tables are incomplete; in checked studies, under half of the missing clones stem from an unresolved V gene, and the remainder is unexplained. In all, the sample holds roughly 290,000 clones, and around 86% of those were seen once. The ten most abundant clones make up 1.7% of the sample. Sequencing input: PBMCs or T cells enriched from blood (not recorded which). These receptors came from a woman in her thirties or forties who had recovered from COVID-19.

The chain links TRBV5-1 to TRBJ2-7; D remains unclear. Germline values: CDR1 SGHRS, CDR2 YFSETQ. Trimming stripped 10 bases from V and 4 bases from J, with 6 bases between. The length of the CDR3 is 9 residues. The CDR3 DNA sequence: TGCGCCGCGAAGTACGAGCAGTACTTC. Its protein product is CAAKYEQYF. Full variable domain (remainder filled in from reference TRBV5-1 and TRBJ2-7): KAGVTQTPRYLIKTRGQQVTLSCSPISGHRSVSWYQQTPGQGLQFLFEYFSETQRNKGNFPGRFSGRQFSNSRSEMNVSTLELGDSALYLCAAKYEQYFGPGTRLTVT.

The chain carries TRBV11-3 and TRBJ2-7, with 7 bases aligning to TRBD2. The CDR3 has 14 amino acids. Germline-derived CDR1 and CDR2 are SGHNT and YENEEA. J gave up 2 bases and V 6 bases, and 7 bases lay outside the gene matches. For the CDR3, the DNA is TGTGCCAGCAGTCTACGGGGGGATACCTACGAGCAGTACTTC. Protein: CASSLRGDTYEQYF.

CDR3 sequence: CASSYRGYDGYTF. Written as DNA, the CDR3 is TGTGCCAGCAGTTACAGGGGCTACGATGGCTACACCTTC. V usage is TRBV6-5 and J usage is TRBJ1-2, with D possibly matching TRBD1 (5 bases). This CDR3 region has 13 residues. The germline CDR1 and CDR2 sequences are MNHEY and SVGAGI. The V end was cut by 2 bases, the J end by 6 bases, with 10 bases between.

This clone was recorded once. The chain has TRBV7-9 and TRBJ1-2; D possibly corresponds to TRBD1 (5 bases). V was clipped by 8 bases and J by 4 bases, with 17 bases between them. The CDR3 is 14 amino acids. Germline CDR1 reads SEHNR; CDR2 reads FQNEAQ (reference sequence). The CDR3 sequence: CASGMAGGTYGYTF. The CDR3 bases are TGTGCCAGCGGGATGGCGGGAGGGACCTATGGCTACACCTTC.

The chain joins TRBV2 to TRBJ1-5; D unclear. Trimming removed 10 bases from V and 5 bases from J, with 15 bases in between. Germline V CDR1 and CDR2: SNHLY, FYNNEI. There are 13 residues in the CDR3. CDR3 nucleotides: TGTGCCATAGCTCAAGGCGGGGATCAGCCCCAGCATTTT. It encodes CAIAQGGDQPQHF.

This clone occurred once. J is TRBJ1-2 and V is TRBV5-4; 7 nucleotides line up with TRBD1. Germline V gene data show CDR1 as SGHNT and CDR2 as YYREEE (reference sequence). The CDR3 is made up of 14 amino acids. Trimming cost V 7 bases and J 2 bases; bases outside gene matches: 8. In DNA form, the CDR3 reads TGTGCCAGCCACACACCGACAGGGAACTATGGCTACACCTTC. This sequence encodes CASHTPTGNYGYTF.

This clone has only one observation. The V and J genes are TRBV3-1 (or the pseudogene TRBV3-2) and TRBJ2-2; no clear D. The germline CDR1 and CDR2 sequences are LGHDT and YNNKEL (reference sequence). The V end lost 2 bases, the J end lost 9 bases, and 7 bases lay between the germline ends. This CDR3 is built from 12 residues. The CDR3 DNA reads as TGTGCCAGCAGCCAAACTCTGAGGGAGCTGTTTTTT. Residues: CASSQTLRELFF.

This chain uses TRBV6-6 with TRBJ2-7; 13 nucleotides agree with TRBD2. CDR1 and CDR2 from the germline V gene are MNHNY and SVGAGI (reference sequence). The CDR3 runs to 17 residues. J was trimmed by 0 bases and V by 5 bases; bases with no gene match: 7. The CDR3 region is CASSPLTSGGSSYEQYF. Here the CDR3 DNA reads TGTGCCAGCAGTCCCTTGACTAGCGGGGGGAGCTCCTACGAGCAGTACTTC.

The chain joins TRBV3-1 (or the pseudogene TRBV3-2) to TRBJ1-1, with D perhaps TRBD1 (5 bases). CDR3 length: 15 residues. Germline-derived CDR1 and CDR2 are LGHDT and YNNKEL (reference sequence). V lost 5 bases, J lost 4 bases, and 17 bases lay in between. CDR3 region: CASSESWGWGTEAFF. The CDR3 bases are TGTGCCAGCAGCGAGAGCTGGGGCTGGGGCACTGAAGCTTTCTTT.

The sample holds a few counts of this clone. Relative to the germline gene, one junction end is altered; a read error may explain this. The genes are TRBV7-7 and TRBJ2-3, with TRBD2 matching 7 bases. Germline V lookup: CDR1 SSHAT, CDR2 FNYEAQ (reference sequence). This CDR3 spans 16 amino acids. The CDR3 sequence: CASSLGLGGRTDTQYF. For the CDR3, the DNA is TGTGCTAGCAGCTTGGGGCTGGGCGGGAGAACAGATACGCAGTATTTT.

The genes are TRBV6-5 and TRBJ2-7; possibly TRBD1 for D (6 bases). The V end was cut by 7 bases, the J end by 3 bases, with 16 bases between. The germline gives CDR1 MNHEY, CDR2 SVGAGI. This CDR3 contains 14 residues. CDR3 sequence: CASITRGISYEQYF. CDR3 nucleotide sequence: TGTGCCAGCATCACCAGGGGTATCAGCTACGAGCAGTACTTC.

Written as DNA, the CDR3 is TGCGCCAGCAGCCAAATTCCGGGCTATGGCTACACCTTC. Translating it yields CASSQIPGYGYTF. This chain links TRBV4-1 with TRBJ1-2; the D is unclear. CDR1 is MGHRA, CDR2 YSYEKL, per germline. Trimming removed 2 bases at V and 4 bases at J, with 8 bases between. There are 13 residues in the CDR3.

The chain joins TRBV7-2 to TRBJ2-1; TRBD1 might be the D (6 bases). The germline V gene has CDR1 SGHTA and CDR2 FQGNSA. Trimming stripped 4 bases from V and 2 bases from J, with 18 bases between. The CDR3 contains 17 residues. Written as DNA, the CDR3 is TGTGCCAGCAGCTCCCGAAAGGGGGATGGGACCTACAATGAGCAGTTCTTC. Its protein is CASSSRKGDGTYNEQFF.

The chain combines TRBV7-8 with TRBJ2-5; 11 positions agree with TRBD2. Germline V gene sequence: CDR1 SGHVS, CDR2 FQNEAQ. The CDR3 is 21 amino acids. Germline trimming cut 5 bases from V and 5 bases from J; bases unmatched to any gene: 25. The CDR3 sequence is CASSGGAIAGGPGGKAETQYF. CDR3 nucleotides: TGTGCCAGCAGCGGGGGGGCTATAGCGGGAGGGCCGGGCGGTAAGGCCGAGACCCAGTACTTC.

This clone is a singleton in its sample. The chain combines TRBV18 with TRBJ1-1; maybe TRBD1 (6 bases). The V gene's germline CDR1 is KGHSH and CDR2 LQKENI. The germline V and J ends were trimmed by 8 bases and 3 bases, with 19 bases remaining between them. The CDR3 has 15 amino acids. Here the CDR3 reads CASDRGTGTDTEAFF. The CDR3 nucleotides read TGTGCCAGCGACCGAGGAACAGGGACGGACACTGAAGCTTTCTTT.

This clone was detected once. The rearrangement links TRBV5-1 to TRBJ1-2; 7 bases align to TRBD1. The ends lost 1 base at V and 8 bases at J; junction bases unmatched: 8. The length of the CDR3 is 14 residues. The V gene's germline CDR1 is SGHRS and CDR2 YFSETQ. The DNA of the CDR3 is TGCGCCAGCAGCTTGCGACAGGGCGATGGGGGCTACACCTTC. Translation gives CASSLRQGDGGYTF.

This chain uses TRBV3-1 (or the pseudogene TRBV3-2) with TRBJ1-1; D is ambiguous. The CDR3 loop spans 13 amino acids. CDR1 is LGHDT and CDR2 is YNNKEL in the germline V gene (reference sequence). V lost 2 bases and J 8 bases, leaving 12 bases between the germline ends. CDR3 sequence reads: CASSQSLAREAFF. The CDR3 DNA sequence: TGTGCCAGCAGCCAATCGTTGGCAAGAGAAGCTTTCTTT.

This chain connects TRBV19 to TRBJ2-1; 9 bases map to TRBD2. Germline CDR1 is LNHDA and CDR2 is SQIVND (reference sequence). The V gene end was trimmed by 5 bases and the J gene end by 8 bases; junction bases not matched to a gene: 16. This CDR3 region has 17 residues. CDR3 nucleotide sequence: TGTGCCAGTAGTCCCCTGGATGTAGCGGGAGTCGGGGATGAGCAGTTCTTC. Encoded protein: CASSPLDVAGVGDEQFF. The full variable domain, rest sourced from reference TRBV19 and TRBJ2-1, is DGGITQSPKYLFRKEGQNVTLSCEQNLNHDAMYWYRQDPGQGLRLIYYSQIVNDFQKGDIAEGYSVSREKKESFPLTVTSAQKNPTAFYLCASSPLDVAGVGDEQFFGPGTRLTVL.

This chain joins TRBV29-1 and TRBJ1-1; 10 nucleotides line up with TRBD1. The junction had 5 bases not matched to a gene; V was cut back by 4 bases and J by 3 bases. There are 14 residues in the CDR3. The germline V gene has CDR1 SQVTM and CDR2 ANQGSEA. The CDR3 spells CSVVDRGRYTEAFF. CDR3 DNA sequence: TGCAGCGTTGTAGACAGGGGGCGGTACACTGAAGCTTTCTTT. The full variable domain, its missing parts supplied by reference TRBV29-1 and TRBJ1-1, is SAVISQKPSRDICQRGTSLTIQCQVDSQVTMMFWYRQQPGQSLTLIATANQGSEATYESGFVIDKFPISRPNLTFSTLTVSNMSPEDSSIYLCSVVDRGRYTEAFFGQGTRLTVV.

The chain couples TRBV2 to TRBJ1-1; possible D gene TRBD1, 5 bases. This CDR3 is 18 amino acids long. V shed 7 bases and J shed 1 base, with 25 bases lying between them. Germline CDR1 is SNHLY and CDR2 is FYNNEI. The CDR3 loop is CASIGRGQGNLGNTEAFF. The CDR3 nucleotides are TGTGCCAGCATCGGGCGGGGTCAGGGCAACCTAGGGAACACTGAAGCTTTCTTT.

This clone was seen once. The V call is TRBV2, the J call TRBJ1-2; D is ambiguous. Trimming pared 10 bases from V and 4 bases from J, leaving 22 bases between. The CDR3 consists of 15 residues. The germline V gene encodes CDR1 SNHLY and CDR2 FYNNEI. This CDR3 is CATTRGQLKSYGYTF. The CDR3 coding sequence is TGTGCCACCACCCGAGGGCAGCTAAAGAGCTATGGCTACACCTTC.

For the CDR3, the DNA is TGTGCCAGCTCACCATCAGGGGCCTCGAACACTGAAGCTTTCTTT. Translating it yields CASSPSGASNTEAFF. V gene TRBV18 combines with J gene TRBJ1-1; D is possibly TRBD1 (6 bases). V shed 2 bases and J shed 1 base, with 11 bases lying between them. Germline V gene lookup returns CDR1 KGHSH and CDR2 LQKENI. This CDR3 contains 15 residues.

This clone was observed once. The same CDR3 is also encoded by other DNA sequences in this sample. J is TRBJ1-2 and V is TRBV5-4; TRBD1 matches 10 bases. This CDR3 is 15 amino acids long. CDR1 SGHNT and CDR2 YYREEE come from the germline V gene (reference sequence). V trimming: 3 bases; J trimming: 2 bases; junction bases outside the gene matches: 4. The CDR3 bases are TGTGCCAGCAGCTCCCCGGGACAGGGGAACTATGGCTACACCTTC. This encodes CASSSPGQGNYGYTF.

The CDR3 DNA reads TGTGCCAGCAGCTTAGATCGACTATATGGCACTGAAGCTTTCTTT. It encodes CASSLDRLYGTEAFF. The J gene is TRBJ1-1, the V gene TRBV7-6; D is unclear. This CDR3 contains 15 residues. Germline V gene sequence: CDR1 SGHVS, CDR2 FNYEAQ. V lost 1 base, J lost 4 bases, and 13 bases lay in between.

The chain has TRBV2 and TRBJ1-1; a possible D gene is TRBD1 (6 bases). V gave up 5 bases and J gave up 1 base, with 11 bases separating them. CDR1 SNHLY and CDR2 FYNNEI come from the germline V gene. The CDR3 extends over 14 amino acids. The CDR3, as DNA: TGTGCCAGCAGTTTGGGACAAAGGAACACTGAAGCTTTCTTT. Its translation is CASSLGQRNTEAFF.

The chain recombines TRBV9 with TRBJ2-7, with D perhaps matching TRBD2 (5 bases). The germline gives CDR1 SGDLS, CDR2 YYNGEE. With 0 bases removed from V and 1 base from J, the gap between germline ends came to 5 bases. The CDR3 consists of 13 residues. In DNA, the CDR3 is TGTGCCAGCAGCGTAGGCGGGTCCTACGAGCAGTACTTC. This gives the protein CASSVGGSYEQYF.